These 14 T cell receptor beta chains were all obtained from the same sample, sequenced in a study of T-cell reconstitution after alpha-beta-depleted transplantation in children. A TCRbeta library incorporating unique molecular identifiers was prepared. Via MiXCR, TCRdb re-called the PCR reads, giving one row per CDR3 protein. Of about 360,000 distinct CDR3 sequences listed, more than 10% are singletons. Sequenced material: PBMCs, taken from the stem cell graft. These receptor sequences come from a human donor who donated a stem cell graft to a child with Fanconi anemia.

This clonotype showed up just a few times. This rearrangement joins TRBV5-1 to TRBJ2-4, with D hard to call. The CDR3 covers 14 residues. With 4 bases removed from V and 3 bases from J, the gap between germline ends came to 11 bases. Germline CDR1 reads SGHRS; CDR2 reads YFSETQ. This CDR3 is CASSQSLGKNIQYF. DNA for the CDR3: TGCGCCAGCAGCCAATCCCTAGGCAAAAACATTCAGTACTTC.

This clonotype was observed a few times. The rearrangement uses TRBV20-1 and TRBJ1-1, with 7 bases that match TRBD1. Trimming took 4 bases from V and 0 from J; bases not matched to a gene: 5. This CDR3 region has 14 residues. CDR1 is DFQATT, CDR2 SNEGSKA, per germline (reference sequence). The CDR3 coding sequence is TGCAGTGCTAAGACAGGGCCCATGAACACTGAAGCTTTCTTT. This gives the protein CSAKTGPMNTEAFF.

The J gene is TRBJ2-2, the V gene TRBV28; 7 nucleotides agree with TRBD2. The ends lost 3 bases at V and 1 base at J; junction bases unmatched: 2. Germline V gene data show CDR1 as MDHEN and CDR2 as SYDVKM. This CDR3 spans 15 amino acids. This CDR3 is CASSLERENTGELFF. The CDR3 nucleotides read TGTGCCAGCAGTTTGGAGCGGGAGAACACCGGGGAGCTGTTTTTT.

In this sample, this clonotype turned up a few times. J is TRBJ2-1 and V is TRBV10-1, with D unresolved. Looked up from germline, CDR1 is WNHNN and CDR2 is SYGVQD (reference sequence). This CDR3 has 13 amino acids. V was cut by 4 bases and J by 7 bases, with 11 bases left in between. This CDR3 is CASSVAGENEQFF. CDR3 bases: TGCGCCAGCAGTGTGGCAGGTGAGAATGAGCAGTTCTTC.

The table lists this clonotype with many counts. V and J are TRBV4-3 and TRBJ1-6; D ambiguous. CDR1 LGHNA and CDR2 YSLEER come from the germline V gene. The V and J ends lost 0 bases and 6 bases respectively, with 12 bases between them. The CDR3 spans 16 residues. CDR3: CASSQDVSAGNSPLHF. The CDR3 bases are TGCGCCAGCAGCCAAGATGTGTCAGCTGGTAATTCACCCCTCCACTTT.

This clonotype was seen many times. V gene TRBV6-2 or TRBV6-3 combines with J gene TRBJ1-1; tentative D call: TRBD1 (6 bases). The CDR3 totals 15 residues. V lost 3 bases and J lost 1, with 12 bases in between. The V gene's germline CDR1 is MNHEY and CDR2 SVGEGT. The CDR3 is CASSYKTGTNTEAFF. In DNA, the CDR3 is TGTGCCAGCAGTTATAAAACAGGGACGAACACTGAAGCTTTCTTT.

The CDR3 here is CASSPEHTSNYGYTF. CDR3 nucleotide sequence: TGCGCCAGCAGCCCGGAGCACACTTCTAACTATGGCTACACCTTC. The V and J genes are TRBV4-1 and TRBJ1-2; D gene uncertain. The CDR3 is made up of 15 amino acids. V was shortened by 4 bases and J by 0 bases, with 12 bases between the two germline ends. Germline CDR1 is MGHRA and CDR2 is YSYEKL.

This clonotype has just a few counts. This chain connects TRBV11-2 to TRBJ2-1, with D perhaps matching TRBD1 (6 bases). Germline V gene sequence: CDR1 SGHAT, CDR2 FQNNGV. The CDR3 spans 15 residues. V lost 3 bases and J 3 bases, leaving 12 bases between the germline ends. The CDR3 region is CASSLGQGLYNEQFF. The CDR3 bases are TGTGCCAGCAGCTTGGGGCAGGGGCTCTACAATGAGCAGTTCTTC.

A few counts support this clonotype. This sequence joins TRBV3-1 and TRBJ2-2, with 7 bases lining up with TRBD1. Germline CDR1 is LGHDT and CDR2 is YNNKEL (reference sequence). This CDR3 region has 17 residues. V lost 4 bases and J lost 0; bases outside the gene matches: 8. This CDR3 reads CASSLFSQGPNTGELFF. In DNA form, the CDR3 reads TGTGCCAGCAGCCTTTTCTCACAGGGGCCGAACACCGGGGAGCTGTTTTTT.

This clonotype was recorded many times. The chain has TRBV27 and TRBJ1-1; D remains unclear. The CDR3 sequence is 11 residues long. The V gene's germline CDR1 is MNHEY and CDR2 SMNVEV (reference sequence). Trimming removed 2 bases at V and 7 bases at J, with 5 bases between. The CDR3 nucleotides are TGTGCCAGCAGTTTAGGTAATGAAGCTTTCTTT. This encodes CASSLGNEAFF.

This chain connects TRBV11-2 to TRBJ2-3; tentatively, D is TRBD2 (5 bases). Trimming left V 0 bases short and J 2 bases short, with 12 bases between. The CDR3 is 16 residues long. Germline CDR1 SGHAT, CDR2 FQNNGV. This CDR3 is CASSLDRGGYTDTQYF. The CDR3 nucleotides are TGTGCCAGCAGCTTAGATCGGGGTGGATACACAGATACGCAGTATTTT.

Ten or more counts support this clonotype. This chain uses TRBV4-3 with TRBJ1-2; D is undetermined. V lost 1 base and J 13 bases, leaving 13 bases between the germline ends. The length of the CDR3 is 12 residues. The germline V gene has CDR1 LGHNA and CDR2 YSLEER. CDR3 residues: CASSQGSDKLTF. CDR3 sequence (DNA): TGCGCCAGCAGCCAAGGCTCCGATAAACTCACCTTC.

The CDR3 loop reads CSGCQGINTEAFF. In nucleotides, the CDR3 is TGCAGTGGGTGCCAGGGTATCAACACTGAAGCTTTCTTT. The chain carries TRBV20-1 and TRBJ1-1; TRBD1 is a possible D gene (5 bases). The CDR3 is 13 amino acids. CDR1 and CDR2 (germline): DFQATT, SNEGSKA (reference sequence). V gave up 7 bases and J gave up 2 bases, with 14 bases separating them.

The chain employs TRBV7-3 and TRBJ2-1; D uncertain. Per the germline V gene, CDR1 is SGHTA and CDR2 is FQGTGA. The length of the CDR3 is 14 residues. The V and J ends lost 3 bases and 8 bases respectively, with 14 bases between them. CDR3: CASSLSRLHDEQFF. The CDR3 DNA sequence: TGTGCCAGCAGCTTGTCCCGACTTCACGATGAGCAGTTCTTC.